Each of the 14 T cell receptor beta chains below was sequenced from the same sample in a study of CD8+ T cells in alopecia areata. As the sequencing template, cDNA was produced by extracting RNA and reverse transcribing it. The method was immunoSEQ multiplex PCR; TCRdb's version includes in-frame clones alone and lacks a portion of them. The table has about 140,000 clones, about three fifths seen once. Sample: CD4+ T cells sorted from blood, taken at week 0. All receptors derive from a human donor with alopecia areata.

The genes are TRBV27 and TRBJ1-1; no clear D. The V gene's germline CDR1 is MNHEY and CDR2 SMNVEV (reference sequence). The germline V and J ends were trimmed by 2 bases and 0 bases, with 7 bases remaining between them. The CDR3 totals 14 residues. The CDR3 DNA reads as TGTGCCAGCAGTTTAAGGAGGATGAACACTGAAGCTTTCTTT. Translating gives CASSLRRMNTEAFF.

The gene calls are TRBV13 and TRBJ1-2; the D is unclear. This CDR3 spans 12 amino acids. The V gene lost 5 bases and the J gene lost 8 bases, with 12 bases spanning the gap. Germline V gene sequence: CDR1 PRHDT, CDR2 FYEKMQ (reference sequence). CDR3 coding DNA: TGTGCCAGCAGCCCCCGTTTGACGGGCTACACCTTC. Protein: CASSPRLTGYTF.

The V call is TRBV12-5, the J call TRBJ1-2; the D gene is possibly TRBD1 (6 bases). The germline CDR1 and CDR2 sequences are LGHNT and FRNRAP. This CDR3 is built from 12 residues. V gave up 3 bases and J gave up 13 bases, with 15 bases separating them. CDR3 sequence: CASGFGTRGLTF. CDR3 in DNA: TGTGCTAGTGGTTTCGGTACCCGGGGGCTCACCTTC.

This CDR3 reads CASSPGTAETQYF. In DNA, the CDR3 is TGCGCCAGCAGCCCCGGGACAGCGGAGACCCAGTACTTC. This chain uses TRBV4-1 with TRBJ2-5; 7 bases are shared with TRBD1. This CDR3 contains 13 residues. V gave up 4 bases and J gave up 5 bases; unmatched junction bases: 4. Germline-derived CDR1 and CDR2 are MGHRA and YSYEKL.

The V and J genes are TRBV30 and TRBJ1-1; a weak D match, TRBD1 (6 bases). Germline-derived CDR1 and CDR2 are GTSNPN and SVGIG (reference sequence). This CDR3 region has 14 residues. The V and J ends lost 3 bases and 1 base respectively, with 12 bases between them. The CDR3 region is CAWRPIGGNTEAFF. CDR3 nucleotides: TGTGCCTGGAGACCCATAGGGGGGAACACTGAAGCTTTCTTT. The complete variable domain, with remaining parts taken from reference TRBV30 and TRBJ1-1, reads SQTIHQWPATLVQPVGSPLSLECTVEGTSNPNLYWYRQAAGRGLQLLFYSVGIGQISSEVPQNLSASRPQDRQFILSSKKLLLSDSGFYLCAWRPIGGNTEAFFGQGTRLTVV.

The V gene is TRBV29-1, the J gene TRBJ2-3; D is unclear. CDR3 length equals 11 residues. V lost 4 bases, J lost 4 bases, and 6 bases lay in between. Germline loops: CDR1 SQVTM, CDR2 ANQGSEA. The CDR3 nucleotides are TGCAGCGTTGGAGCTCCAGATACGCAGTATTTT. Protein sequence: CSVGAPDTQYF.

This clone came up a few times. The chain couples TRBV7-9 to TRBJ1-6; TRBD1 might be the D (6 bases). Trimming took off 5 bases at V and 7 bases at J, with 9 bases between the two ends. The CDR3 is made up of 13 amino acids. Germline lookup yields CDR1 SEHNR and CDR2 FQNEAQ (reference sequence). The CDR3 here is CASSLGQNSPLHF. As DNA, the CDR3 is TGTGCCAGCAGCCTCGGACAGAATTCACCCCTCCACTTT.

The chain is built from TRBV30 and TRBJ2-1; the D is unclear. This CDR3 has 11 amino acids. Germline CDR1 reads GTSNPN; CDR2 reads SVGIG (reference sequence). The ends were cut back, 2 bases at V and 7 bases at J, with 6 bases in the middle. CDR3 sequence (DNA): TGTGCCTGGAGTTGGGCTAATGAGCAGTTCTTC. Translation gives CAWSWANEQFF.

The V and J genes are TRBV10-2 and TRBJ2-4; D possibly uses TRBD1 or TRBD2 (6 bases each). This CDR3 spans 14 amino acids. Germline values: CDR1 WSHSY, CDR2 SAAADI. Deletions cut 5 bases from V and 6 bases from J, with 14 bases between. Written as DNA, the CDR3 is TGCGCCAGCAGTTTTACAGGGCGGGGAAACATTCAGTACTTC. Its protein is CASSFTGRGNIQYF.

V is TRBV4-3 and J is TRBJ1-2, with D tentatively TRBD1 (6 bases). CDR1 and CDR2 (germline): LGHNA, YSLEER. Trimming took off 0 bases at V and 4 bases at J, with 18 bases between the two ends. The CDR3 totals 17 residues. CDR3: CASSQDRGRGAVYGYTF. In nucleotides, the CDR3 is TGCGCCAGCAGCCAAGATCGGGGTCGGGGGGCGGTCTATGGCTACACCTTC.

The V call is TRBV29-1, the J call TRBJ1-1; D is uncertain. The CDR3 is made up of 12 amino acids. Germline V gene sequence: CDR1 SQVTM, CDR2 ANQGSEA. V was pared by 6 bases and J by 5 bases, with 13 bases between. DNA of the CDR3: TGCAGCGTGATTGATCCGGGGACTGAAGCTTTCTTT. It encodes CSVIDPGTEAFF.

The J gene is TRBJ2-5, the V gene TRBV9, with no clear D. The germline V gene encodes CDR1 SGDLS and CDR2 YYNGEE. The CDR3 totals 15 residues. Trimming removed 0 bases from V and 2 bases from J, with 11 bases in between. CDR3 sequence: CASSVGTMGQETQYF. As DNA, the CDR3 is TGTGCCAGCAGCGTAGGAACGATGGGTCAAGAGACCCAGTACTTC.

The chain links TRBV5-1 to TRBJ2-5; D possibly corresponds to TRBD1 (6 bases). V lost 6 bases and J 2 bases, leaving 17 bases between the germline ends. CDR3 length: 15 residues. CDR1 and CDR2 (germline): SGHRS, YFSETQ. The CDR3 bases are TGCGCCAGCACTTCTTCGACAGGTACACAAGAGACCCAGTACTTC. Residues: CASTSSTGTQETQYF.

This chain joins TRBV9 and TRBJ2-7; 12 bases match TRBD1. The CDR3 covers 17 residues. Per the germline V gene, CDR1 is SGDLS and CDR2 is YYNGEE. Trimming removed 3 bases from V and 7 bases from J; junction bases left unmatched: 14. Here the CDR3 reads CASSAGTGGLKGWEQYF. DNA of the CDR3: TGTGCCAGCAGCGCCGGGACAGGGGGCCTCAAAGGGTGGGAGCAGTACTTC.